These T cell receptor beta chains were read from a single sample in a study of shared clonotypes between healthy human individuals. Data came from immunoSEQ multiplex PCR; TCRdb stores just in-frame clones and leaves some out. The data hold around 2.1 million clones, with more than 90% observed a single time. The sequenced material came from naive CD4+ T cells sorted from blood. These receptors were taken from a man aged 18 to 30 in good health. Each CDR3 is given with its conserved first and last residue. Each record gives: V gene, D gene, clone size, J gene, CDR3 DNA, CDR3 protein. D genes are given only for firm matches. Size is stated for part of the rows, as once, few or many counts, or as a class when the clone is expanded.

v_call: TRBV5-1
d_call: .
clone_size: .
j_call: TRBJ1-1
cdr3_nt: TGCGCCAGCAGCTCTTCGACAGTGAACACTGAAGCTTTCTTT
cdr3_aa: CASSSSTVNTEAFF

v_call: TRBV7-9
d_call: TRBD1
clone_size: .
j_call: TRBJ2-1
cdr3_nt: TGTGCCAGCAGCTCGTGGACAGGGGGCATGGACAATGAGCAGTTCTTC
cdr3_aa: CASSSWTGGMDNEQFF

v_call: TRBV27
d_call: .
clone_size: .
j_call: TRBJ1-5
cdr3_nt: TGTGCCAGCAGTTTAGAGGGGGGGCAGCCCCAGCATTTT
cdr3_aa: CASSLEGGQPQHF

v_call: TRBV7-9
d_call: TRBD1
clone_size: .
j_call: TRBJ1-6
cdr3_nt: TGTGCCAGCAGCAGGGACAGGTTTCTATCGCCCCTCCACTTT
cdr3_aa: CASSRDRFLSPLHF

v_call: TRBV5-6
d_call: .
clone_size: .
j_call: TRBJ2-3
cdr3_nt: TGTGCCAGCAGCACCTGGACGGGCACAGATACGCAGTATTTT
cdr3_aa: CASSTWTGTDTQYF

v_call: TRBV6-5
d_call: .
clone_size: .
j_call: TRBJ2-6
cdr3_nt: TGTGCCAGCAGTCCCCGGGGGCCTGGGGCCAACGTCCTGACTTTC
cdr3_aa: CASSPRGPGANVLTF

v_call: TRBV7-9
d_call: TRBD1
clone_size: .
j_call: TRBJ2-4
cdr3_nt: TGTGCCAGCAGCTTAGCAGGACAGGGGAACATTCAGTACTTC
cdr3_aa: CASSLAGQGNIQYF

v_call: TRBV10-2
d_call: TRBD1
clone_size: .
j_call: TRBJ1-1
cdr3_nt: TGCGCCAGCAGTGAAACGACAGGGAAGAACACTGAAGCTTTCTTT
cdr3_aa: CASSETTGKNTEAFF

v_call: TRBV7-2
d_call: .
clone_size: .
j_call: TRBJ1-5
cdr3_nt: TGTGCCAGCAGCTTATACGGGGGGCGAAGCAATCAGCCCCAGCATTTT
cdr3_aa: CASSLYGGRSNQPQHF

v_call: TRBV19
d_call: .
clone_size: .
j_call: TRBJ2-3
cdr3_nt: TGTGCCTCAGCGCTAGGATTGACAGATACGCAGTATTTT
cdr3_aa: CASALGLTDTQYF

v_call: TRBV7-2
d_call: .
clone_size: once
j_call: TRBJ2-3
cdr3_nt: TGTGCCAGCAGCTTAACGCTGGGCACAGATACGCAGTATTTT
cdr3_aa: CASSLTLGTDTQYF

v_call: TRBV4-1
d_call: .
clone_size: .
j_call: TRBJ2-2
cdr3_nt: TGCGCCAGCAGCCAAGCGGGCAGGACGGGGACCGGGGAGCTGTTTTTT
cdr3_aa: CASSQAGRTGTGELFF

v_call: TRBV5-4
d_call: .
clone_size: .
j_call: TRBJ1-3
cdr3_nt: TGTGCCAGCAGCTTGGGGGGTTCAGACACCATATATTTT
cdr3_aa: CASSLGGSDTIYF

v_call: TRBV10-3
d_call: TRBD1
clone_size: .
j_call: TRBJ1-5
cdr3_nt: TGTGCCATCAGCCGGGACAGGGGATCGAAGCCCCAGCATTTT
cdr3_aa: CAISRDRGSKPQHF

v_call: TRBV4-3
d_call: .
clone_size: .
j_call: TRBJ2-3
cdr3_nt: TGCGCCAGCAGCCAAGATCAGGCAGGGGGGAGCTCAGATACGCAGTATTTT
cdr3_aa: CASSQDQAGGSSDTQYF

v_call: TRBV5-1
d_call: .
clone_size: .
j_call: TRBJ1-1
cdr3_nt: TGCGCCAGCAGCAGGGGGGAAAACACTGAAGCTTTCTTT
cdr3_aa: CASSRGENTEAFF

v_call: TRBV5-1
d_call: .
clone_size: .
j_call: TRBJ2-2
cdr3_nt: TGCGCCAGCAGCTCGGCGGCTAGGGTTCCCCCGGGGCTGTTTTTT
cdr3_aa: CASSSAARVPPGLFF

v_call: TRBV27
d_call: TRBD2
clone_size: once
j_call: TRBJ2-3
cdr3_nt: TGTGCCAGCAGCCGGACTAGCGGGGGGGAGGATACGCAGTATTTT
cdr3_aa: CASSRTSGGEDTQYF